What follows describes a single T cell receptor beta chain. The record originates from a study of blood T cell repertoires in COVID-19. Whole-study context: The study drew acute and convalescent COVID-19 samples from the United States, Italy and Spain. Nucleic acid was either cDNA or gDNA, and it came from T cells, B-cell-depleted T cells, or PBMCs.

Original analysis: It was from reference gene primer amplification that nucleated cell counts were estimated. The assay was immunoSEQ multiplex PCR, and TCRdb's table has in-frame clones only and misses some. That table furnishes V, J and clone size, whereas the DNA furnished D and trimming. This sample has roughly 200,000 clones, with approximately 83% found just once. V lost 10 bases to trimming and J lost 1 base; unmatched junction nucleotides: 18. Germline CDR1 reads ENHRY; CDR2 reads SYGVKD. The CDR3 has 18 amino acids. Sequenced: peripheral blood. The chain joins TRBV10-3 to TRBJ1-1, with 10 bases lining up with TRBD1. This sequence originates from a human donor in a cohort sampled during active COVID-19. The CDR3 protein is CATTDDPRDRGWNTEAFF. Written as DNA, the CDR3 is TGTGCCACCACGGACGACCCCCGGGACAGGGGCTGGAACACTGAAGCTTTCTTT.